This passage covers 18 T cell receptor beta chains from one sample sequenced in a study of shared clonotypes between healthy human individuals (TCRdb year 2020). Library creation used the immunoSEQ multiplex PCR assay. Imported from immuneACCESS, the table was reduced by TCRdb to in-frame sequences with V and J called. These copies leave out some clones; in studies compared against another copy, an unresolved V gene accounts for under half, and the cause of the remainder is not known. The sample data list a few million clones, and around nine tenths of these were observed just once. Of the sample, about 0.13% is held by the ten largest clones. Sequencing was performed on naive CD4+ T cells sorted from blood. The cell subset or site label for this specimen denotes: CD45RA+ positively selected. The receptor set was obtained from a man younger than 30 in good health.

V is TRBV19 and J is TRBJ1-4; 8 bases are a match to TRBD1. This CDR3 is built from 17 residues. V gave up 4 bases and J gave up 3 bases; unmatched junction bases: 10. From germline, CDR1 is LNHDA and CDR2 SQIVND (reference sequence). The CDR3 DNA follows: TGTGCCAGTAGTACCCTATACGGACAGGGCGCTAATGAAAAACTGTTTTTT. As protein: CASSTLYGQGANEKLFF.

The chain couples TRBV25-1 to TRBJ2-1, with D possibly TRBD1 on 6 matching bases. Germline V gene lookup returns CDR1 MGHDK and CDR2 SYGVNS. V was pared by 8 bases and J by 0 bases, with 17 bases between. The CDR3 sequence is 16 residues long. The CDR3 spells CASGRGTGISYNEQFF. The CDR3 region has the DNA TGTGCCAGCGGAAGGGGGACGGGGATCTCCTACAATGAGCAGTTCTTC. Complete variable domain (other parts from reference TRBV25-1 and TRBJ2-1): EADIYQTPRYLVIGTGKKITLECSQTMGHDKMYWYQQDPGMELHLIHYSYGVNSTEKGDLSSESTVSRIRTEHFPLTLESARPSHTSQYLCASGRGTGISYNEQFFGPGTRLTVL.

The chain combines TRBV10-3 with TRBJ1-1, with D perhaps TRBD1 (6 bases). V lost 6 bases and J 0 bases, leaving 17 bases between the germline ends. Germline-derived CDR1 and CDR2 are ENHRY and SYGVKD. CDR3 size: 16 residues. The CDR3 sequence: CAIRSGSGAMNTEAFF. In nucleotides, the CDR3 is TGTGCCATCAGGTCGGGGTCGGGGGCAATGAACACTGAAGCTTTCTTT.

The chain carries TRBV30 and TRBJ1-6; D is unclear. The germline V and J ends were trimmed by 2 bases and 8 bases, with 10 bases remaining between them. This CDR3 spans 13 amino acids. Germline V gene data show CDR1 as GTSNPN and CDR2 as SVGIG (reference sequence). CDR3 sequence: CAWSTRRDSPLHF. The CDR3 nucleotides are TGTGCCTGGAGTACACGGAGGGATTCACCCCTCCACTTT.

The chain carries TRBV6-6 and TRBJ2-6; no firm D call. The ends were cut back, 4 bases at V and 3 bases at J, with 10 bases in the middle. The CDR3 length is 15 residues. Germline V lookup: CDR1 MNHNY, CDR2 SVGAGI (reference sequence). The CDR3 spells CASSFSVSGANVLTF. The CDR3 DNA is TGTGCCAGCAGTTTTTCTGTAAGTGGGGCCAACGTCCTGACTTTC.

The rearrangement links TRBV28 to TRBJ1-1; D gene uncertain. The CDR3 has 15 amino acids. CDR1 MDHEN and CDR2 SYDVKM come from the germline V gene. Trimming pared 6 bases from V and 0 bases from J, leaving 14 bases between. CDR3 coding DNA: TGTGCCAGCAGGTCGCCGACCGGTCTGAACACTGAAGCTTTCTTT. This translates into CASRSPTGLNTEAFF.

This chain links TRBV29-1 with TRBJ1-1; no reliable D call. V was clipped by 4 bases and J by 6 bases, with 12 bases between them. Germline CDR1 SQVTM, CDR2 ANQGSEA. The CDR3 loop spans 12 amino acids. CDR3 sequence: CSVARAGAEAFF. CDR3 nucleotides: TGCAGCGTTGCGAGGGCGGGCGCTGAAGCTTTCTTT.

The chain's CDR3 is CASSPPDTEAFF. The CDR3 nucleotides read TGCGCCAGCAGCCCTCCCGACACTGAAGCTTTCTTT. The chain employs TRBV5-1 and TRBJ1-1; D gene uncertain. Deletions cut 4 bases from V and 3 bases from J, with 7 bases between. Germline-derived CDR1 and CDR2 are SGHRS and YFSETQ. The CDR3 spans 12 residues.

Regarding this clone: Other DNA sequences in this specimen translate into the identical CDR3. The chain uses TRBV5-1 and TRBJ2-5, with 7 bases lining up with TRBD1. The CDR3 is 13 residues long. V gave up 7 bases and J gave up 1 base; unmatched junction bases: 4. Germline-derived CDR1 and CDR2 are SGHRS and YFSETQ. The CDR3 DNA is TGCGCCAGCCGCCGGGACAGCCAAGAGACCCAGTACTTC. Its translation is CASRRDSQETQYF.

The chain links TRBV6-5 to TRBJ1-6, with TRBD1 matching 7 bases. This CDR3 is built from 14 residues. V shed 2 bases, J shed 7 bases, and the junction held 2 bases outside the gene matches. Germline V CDR1 and CDR2: MNHEY, SVGAGI. CDR3 amino acids: CASSYGQANSPLHF. CDR3 DNA: TGTGCCAGCAGTTACGGACAGGCGAATTCACCCCTCCACTTT.

The J gene is TRBJ2-3, the V gene TRBV7-6, with 7 bases matching TRBD2. V was clipped by 0 bases and J by 1 base; unmatched bases: 7. This CDR3 is built from 17 residues. CDR1 is SGHVS and CDR2 is FNYEAQ in the germline V gene. The CDR3 sequence: CASSLASGRPGTDTQYF. The CDR3 region has the DNA TGTGCCAGCAGCTTAGCTAGCGGGCGGCCTGGCACAGATACGCAGTATTTT.

For this clone: Other DNA sequences in this sample translate to the same CDR3. The V gene is TRBV2, the J gene TRBJ1-3; 7 bases agree with TRBD1. The CDR3 consists of 13 residues. V gave up 6 bases and J gave up 4 bases; unmatched junction bases: 3. The germline V gene has CDR1 SNHLY and CDR2 FYNNEI. CDR3 amino acids: CASSRDSGNTIYF. The CDR3 region has the DNA TGTGCCAGCAGCCGGGACAGCGGAAACACCATATATTTT. The full variable domain, completed using reference TRBV2 and TRBJ1-3, is EPEVTQTPSHQVTQMGQEVILRCVPISNHLYFYWYRQILGQKVEFLVSFYNNEISEKSEIFDDQFSVERPDGSNFTLKIRSTKLEDSAMYFCASSRDSGNTIYFGEGSWLTVV.

In nucleotides, the CDR3 is TGTGCCAGCAGCTTAGTGGGAGCGGGAGTTAGTGAGCAGTTCTTC. Translation gives CASSLVGAGVSEQFF. The chain uses TRBV7-2 and TRBJ2-1, with 8 bases that match TRBD2. V was clipped by 1 base and J by 9 bases; unmatched bases: 8. From germline, CDR1 is SGHTA and CDR2 FQGNSA. The CDR3 is 15 residues long. Filled out from reference TRBV7-2 and TRBJ2-1, the complete variable domain reads GAGVSQSPSNKVTEKGKDVELRCDPISGHTALYWYRQSLGQGLEFLIYFQGNSAPDKSGLPSDRFSAERTGGSVSTLTIQRTQQEDSAVYLCASSLVGAGVSEQFFGPGTRLTVL.

The chain has TRBV5-1 and TRBJ2-5; 8 positions match TRBD1. Germline V gene lookup returns CDR1 SGHRS and CDR2 YFSETQ. Losses at the gene ends were 1 base for V and 3 bases for J; bases not matched to a gene: 5. CDR3 length equals 15 residues. The CDR3 loop reads CASSLTRTGKETQYF. CDR3 sequence (DNA): TGCGCCAGCAGCTTGACCCGGACAGGGAAAGAGACCCAGTACTTC.

The chain employs TRBV15 and TRBJ1-1; 8 bases are a match to TRBD1. Germline V gene data show CDR1 as LNHNV and CDR2 as YYDKDF (reference sequence). The CDR3 runs to 15 residues. With V trimmed by 0 bases and J by 5 bases, 5 bases remained unmatched. In DNA form, the CDR3 reads TGTGCCACCAGCAGAGAGCGGACAGGGATAACTGAAGCTTTCTTT. Its translation: CATSRERTGITEAFF.

The gene calls are TRBV9 and TRBJ2-3; D may be TRBD2 (5 bases). Deletions cut 0 bases from V and 0 bases from J, with 11 bases between. The CDR3 totals 16 residues. Germline assignment: CDR1 SGDLS and CDR2 YYNGEE. This CDR3 is CASSVVRRESTDTQYF. The CDR3 DNA reads TGTGCCAGCAGCGTAGTAAGACGGGAAAGCACAGATACGCAGTATTTT.

DNA for the CDR3: TGTGCCAGCCTACATGATTCTGGAAACACCATATATTTT. It codes for CASLHDSGNTIYF. This chain uses TRBV21-1 with TRBJ1-3. TRBV21-1 is labeled a pseudogene. The CDR3 has 13 residues.

Comments on this clone: Other DNA sequences within the sample encode an identical CDR3. The chain combines TRBV5-4 with TRBJ2-5; 7 nucleotides match TRBD1. The germline V gene has CDR1 SGHNT and CDR2 YYREEE (reference sequence). CDR3 length: 14 residues. V was pared by 2 bases and J by 5 bases, with 6 bases of the junction left unmatched. In DNA form, the CDR3 reads TGTGCCAGCAGCTTCACAGGGGTCGGGGAGACCCAGTACTTC. This sequence encodes CASSFTGVGETQYF. Variable domain in full (rest from reference TRBV5-4 and TRBJ2-5): ETGVTQSPTHLIKTRGQQVTLRCSSQSGHNTVSWYQQALGQGPQFIFQYYREEENGRGNFPPRFSGLQFPNYSSELNVNALELDDSALYLCASSFTGVGETQYFGPGTRLLVL.